This T cell receptor (beta chain) was captured by sequencing in a study of blood T cells in healthy people across ages. It was with a sample-barcoded 5' primer and a J-beta primer mix that a second PCR of about 7 to 12 cycles was run. Tagging of each cDNA molecule was performed by a template-switch adaptor with 12 random nucleotides. Sequencing recovered at least 2.5 million CDR3-containing paired-end reads from each sample. TCRdb used MiXCR to reprocess the 5' RACE reads, holding one entry per CDR3 protein. Among approximately 1,100,000 distinct CDR3 sequences listed, 40% to 55% were seen once. The people who gave samples were healthy Caucasians from Russia, aged roughly 6 to 90. Researchers report isolating at least 7 million PBMCs per sample. The CDR3 is 15 residues long. V dropped 3 bases and J dropped 3 bases, with 14 bases sitting between them. Germline loops: CDR1 SGDLS, CDR2 YYNGEE.

The sample was blood. The TCR comes from an older woman in good health. J is TRBJ2-3 and V is TRBV9; the D gene is possibly TRBD2 (6 bases). CDR3 in amino acids: CASSAEGRGTDTQYF. For the CDR3, the DNA is TGTGCCAGCAGCGCGGAGGGCCGAGGTACAGATACGCAGTATTTT.